The entry below gives a single T cell receptor beta chain sequence along with its context. What this receptor recognizes is not known. There are no base qualities to consult, and no much larger clone falls within one base. Trimming leaves V shorter by 6 bases and J shorter by 6 bases, with the junction holding 15 bases beyond the gene matches. The germline V gene gives CDR1 as MNHEY and CDR2 as SVGEGT. Reading from cysteine to phenylalanine, the CDR3 counts 16 amino acids. Just CDR3 DNA is preserved here, 48 bases in frame from base 1. The data were obtained in a study of CD8 T cells in Susac syndrome (dated by TCRdb to the late 2010s). With respect to the entire study: The study used repertoire sequencing to test whether antigen drove CD8+ T cell activation and differentiation in Susac syndrome. CD8+ T cell repertoire clonality was compared between around eleven healthy donors, approximately 14 Susac syndrome patients and around 16 multiple sclerosis patients.

RNA was extracted using the RNeasy kit, and roughly 0.5 to 1 ug of the RNA was reverse transcribed with random hexamers. TCR beta CDR3 regions were amplified with the immunoSEQ multiplex PCR assay covering 54 Vbeta and 13 Jbeta segments. PCR amplification bias was corrected using a synthetic template baseline for primer optimization and computational correction. From the authors' description of their analysis: Reads were annotated to V, D and J genes according to IMGT and were analyzed with immunoSEQ Analyzer, with only productive sequences retained. Clonality was computed as one minus Shannon entropy normalized by log2 of the number of productive unique sequences. For each patient and control, public and private clones were evaluated among the 100 most prevalent clones. Susac-specific clones were defined as absent from healthy and MS cohorts, roughly 1,100 published viral clones and other ImmuneACCESS disease sequences. In-frame beta chains were kept once TCRdb had trimmed the public reads at Q25 with fastp and called clones with MiXCR. Entries are consolidated by CDR3 protein sequence, retaining the most common genes and DNA. TCRdb's processing, not the authors' own work, is the source of the V and J calls. A total of 250,000 to 300,000 distinct CDR3 sequences appear in this sample, 75% to 85% of them only once. The ten largest make up around 0.2% of the sample.

Results and caveats for the whole study, not just this receptor: The study acknowledged that relatively few individuals were included in the TCR sequencing and HLA analysis.

High-throughput TCR beta sequencing profiled peripheral blood CD8+ and CD4+ T cells from healthy donors, Susac syndrome patients and multiple sclerosis patients. Multiple sclerosis controls were treatment-naive patients with stable or active relapsing-remitting disease fulfilling revised McDonald criteria. Bulk CD8+ and CD4+ T cells were purified magnetically by negative isolation, whereas CD8+ TEMRA cells were enriched by FACS. Blood was drawn into EDTA tubes, processed within 24 hours, and PBMCs were isolated by density gradient centrifugation. PBMCs intended for TCR sequencing were frozen in liquid nitrogen and were later thawed in a 37 degrees C water bath. Purity of sorted or isolated CD4+, CD8+ and CD8+ TEMRA cells was at least 90%.

Sequenced material: CD8+ T cells from PBMCs. The rearrangement combines TRBV6-2 or TRBV6-3 with TRBJ1-2; the junction holds 8 bases that match TRBD1. The sequence came from a human donor with multiple sclerosis. The CDR3 in this case is CASSTERTGRFDGYTF. Here is the DNA: TGTGCCAGCAGCACCGAAAGGACAGGGCGGTTCGATGGCTACACCTTC.